The sequence of this TCR beta chain was determined in a study of T cell responses to AZD1222 COVID-19 vaccine. Study conclusions and caveats: Vaccine-associated CD4 TCRs ranged over spike, dominating at 160-218 and 743-854. Among those given AZD1222, only five or six were seropositive at baseline. Receipt of two AZD1222 doses was followed by a rise in Spike-specific TCR breadth and depth.

Trimming took 6 bases from V and 4 from J, leaving 24 bases between them. The length of the CDR3 is 18 residues. Germline V gives CDR1 LNHDA, CDR2 SQIVND (reference sequence). There are a few counts of this clone. Its matching antigen is unknown. The data were produced by immunoSEQ multiplex PCR, yet TCRdb's version contains in-frame clones alone and is incomplete. The sample lists around 140,000 clones, roughly 85% occurring once. This receptor was obtained from an adult who received the MenACWY meningococcal vaccine as a control. The chain joins TRBV19 to TRBJ2-2; TRBD2 is a possible D gene (5 bases). Material: peripheral blood, obtained 28 days after the second dose of the MenACWY control vaccine. CDR3 nucleotides: TGTGCCAGTAGCACTCCGGTTAAAACGCGGGTGGGCACCGGGGAGCTGTTTTTT. Translating it yields CASSTPVKTRVGTGELFF.